One and the same sample provided the 7 T cell receptor beta chains below, sequenced in a study of breast tumors, draining lymph nodes, adjacent tissues. Axillary draining lymph nodes of breast cancer patients supplied the node samples. One entry per CDR3 protein, called by TCRdb with MiXCR from the multiplex PCR reads. Found here are approximately 130,000 distinct CDR3 sequences, about 20% of them singletons; the top ten hold about 2.2%. Sequencing was performed on axillary lymph node tissue. These receptors came from a female donor with breast cancer. Some clones in this sample may be carry-over from other donors' samples.

This clonotype was counted many times. The J gene is TRBJ2-1, the V gene TRBV7-9, with D tentatively TRBD2 (6 bases). Per the germline V gene, CDR1 is SEHNR and CDR2 is FQNEAQ (reference sequence). Trimming shortened V by 5 bases and J by 9 bases, and 14 bases separated the two germline ends. The CDR3 contains 13 residues. The CDR3 loop reads CASSLSGRGEQFF. CDR3 nucleotides: TGTGCCAGCAGCCTTAGCGGTAGGGGTGAGCAGTTCTTC.

Regarding this clonotype: A read error may explain this, as a much larger clone is one base away. The J gene is TRBJ2-7, the V gene TRBV27; 11 nucleotides align to TRBD2. The CDR3 loop spans 16 amino acids. Trimming removed 8 bases from V and 8 bases from J; junction bases left unmatched: 17. Germline CDR1 reads MNHEY; CDR2 reads SMNVEV (reference sequence). The CDR3 DNA sequence: TGTGCCAGCCGAATAGGGACTAGCGGAGCGGCTTACAAGCAGTACTTC. Translation: CASRIGTSGAAYKQYF.

This clonotype was observed many times. V is TRBV20-1 and J is TRBJ1-2; D not certain. Trimming cost V 4 bases and J 5 bases, with 14 bases left between them. CDR3 size: 13 residues. Looked up from germline, CDR1 is DFQATT and CDR2 is SNEGSKA (reference sequence). CDR3 nucleotide sequence: TGCAGTGCTAATCGGCCAGAGATATATGGCTACACCTTC. It yields the protein CSANRPEIYGYTF.

This clonotype has a count of ten or more. This chain links TRBV7-2 with TRBJ2-3; 10 nucleotides line up with TRBD2. Germline CDR1 is SGHTA and CDR2 is FQGNSA. The CDR3 is 16 residues long. V lost 5 bases to trimming and J lost 5 bases; unmatched junction nucleotides: 10. CDR3 residues: CASSPPGVAGGDTQYF. Written as DNA, the CDR3 is TGTGCCAGCAGCCCTCCCGGGGTAGCGGGAGGAGATACGCAGTATTTT.

This clonotype occurred many times. The J gene is TRBJ2-5, the V gene TRBV5-1, with D possibly TRBD1 on 6 matching bases. CDR1 and CDR2 (germline): SGHRS, YFSETQ. The CDR3 covers 15 residues. V lost 2 bases, J lost 1 base, and 12 bases lay in between. The CDR3 nucleotides are TGCGCCAGCAGCTTTTTCCGGACAGCCCAAGAGACCCAGTACTTC. Translated: CASSFFRTAQETQYF.

This clonotype occurred many times. V is TRBV20-1 and J is TRBJ2-7; D remains unclear. Germline lookup yields CDR1 DFQATT and CDR2 SNEGSKA (reference sequence). CDR3 size: 13 residues. V lost 0 bases to trimming and J lost 2 bases, with 8 bases between them. The CDR3 DNA sequence: TGCAGTGCTAGAGATCCGGCAGCCTACGAGCAGTACTTC. Protein product: CSARDPAAYEQYF.

This clonotype was recorded at least ten times. The chain joins TRBV9 to TRBJ2-1; D is undetermined. The V end was cut by 7 bases, the J end by 9 bases, with 11 bases between. The CDR3 sequence is 11 residues long. Per the germline V gene, CDR1 is SGDLS and CDR2 is YYNGEE. Here the CDR3 DNA reads TGTGCCAGCGAGGTGCAGGCTGAGCAGTTCTTC. Translating it yields CASEVQAEQFF.